This entry lists 2 T cell receptor beta chains sequenced from one sample in a study of blood T cell repertoires in COVID-19 (dated by TCRdb to the early 2020s). The library was produced with the immunoSEQ multiplex PCR assay. TCRdb provides this immuneACCESS table in a form limited to in-frame rearrangements. Some clones are lacking; in checked studies, under half of them reflect an unresolved V gene, and why the rest are absent is not known. For this sample there are around 150,000 clones; almost 80% appear just once. In total, the top ten clones hold over 9.5% of the sample. Material: peripheral blood. The receptors were gathered from a man between 60 and 75 years old who had recovered from COVID-19.

The V call is TRBV4-3, the J call TRBJ1-2; possible D gene TRBD1, 5 bases. This CDR3 contains 17 residues. Germline values: CDR1 LGHNA, CDR2 YSLEER. Deletions cut 0 bases from V and 0 bases from J, with 14 bases between. This CDR3 reads CASSQDSVQGANYGYTF. The CDR3 DNA is TGCGCCAGCAGCCAAGATTCTGTGCAGGGCGCTAACTATGGCTACACCTTC.

CDR3 DNA sequence: TGTGCCAGCAGCCAACCAGGGGCGGATAACACTGAAGCTTTCTTT. Translation gives CASSQPGADNTEAFF. The chain has TRBV3-1 (or the pseudogene TRBV3-2) and TRBJ1-1; D might be TRBD1 (6 bases). The ends were cut back, 2 bases at V and 2 bases at J, with 12 bases in the middle. This CDR3 has 15 residues. Germline V gene lookup returns CDR1 LGHDT and CDR2 YNNKEL (reference sequence).